This T cell receptor (beta chain) comes out of a study of shared clonotypes between healthy human individuals (dated by TCRdb to 2020 to 2021). Describing the broader study: The cohort comprised a couple of women and a few men aged 18 to 49 years. For each donor, CD4 naive and CD4 memory were each run on three plates, CD8 naive on two plates, and CD8 memory on one plate. To estimate repertoire size and how much clonotypes are shared between individuals, the study performed deep sequencing of blood TCR repertoires from a handful of healthy adults. Libraries were prepared and TCR repertoires were sequenced by different laboratories using diverse techniques, in order to increase sequencing depth and limit assay-specific biases. Between about 0.85 and 10 billion PBMCs per donor were obtained by leukapheresis. Broader findings and caveats from the paper: Incomplete sequencing was indicated by rarefaction of sorted-subset datasets, despite the large sequencing depth. Based on pairwise subsampling, the degree of clonotype sharing among donors was expected to be affected by sequencing depth. Because the study included a small number of donors, the genetic and exposure-history diversity represented was limited. Estimated clonotype richness was generally larger for naive than for memory subsets. When several donors were compared, the shared fraction of clonotypes was roughly 5% for naive CD4, about 4% for naive CD8, 2.3% for memory CD4, and 0.35% to 0.4% for memory CD8. Higher generation probabilities were observed for clonotypes shared by all four sorted-subset donors than for non-shared clonotypes. Sampling was restricted to blood, and TCR repertoires in tissue are likely to differ from TCR repertoires in blood.

CD8 naive samples were CD45RO-negative cells positively selected for CCR7, giving a CD45RA+CCR7+ population that excluded TemRA cells. Donors were healthy HIV-negative adults with no recently reported acute infections or vaccinations. Every donor was a Caucasian adult residing in Nashville, Tennessee, USA. Blood was obtained by leukapheresis, after which PBMCs were separated by Ficoll-Histopaque density gradient centrifugation and cryopreserved in liquid nitrogen vapor phase. Purity and quantity of every magnetically sorted T cell population were checked by analytical flow cytometry. Each sorted fraction had its genomic DNA isolated and then quantified by UV absorbance on a Nanodrop 2000c. Of note for this clone: What antigen it recognizes has not been identified. Base-call qualities are not available, and no considerably larger clone is one nucleotide away.

TCR CDR3 regions were amplified from genomic DNA by multiplex PCR using the deep immunoSEQ assay. Extracted genomic DNA from each cell subset was spread evenly across all wells of several immunoSEQ 96-well plates, with each plate serving as a replicate. For sorted subsets, roughly 190 ng of genomic DNA, equivalent to roughly 33,000 T cell genomes, went into each replicate PCR. Purified libraries were quantified with a Qubit 3.0 fluorometer, sized on a Bioanalyzer 2100, and re-quantified with the KAPA Library Quantification kit. Every immunoSEQ 96-well plate was sequenced on a separate single-read 150-cycle Illumina NextSeq 550 flow cell. Concerning the study's data processing: Because the immunoSEQ output held only junctional sequences and lacked quality scores, the filtering could not match the filtering applied to full-length reads. Sequences were annotated with PyIR, a Python wrapper for IgBLAST v1.9, and V/J genes and CDR3 were assigned using IMGT germline references. Reads were removed for weak V/J assignments (E-value above 1e-6), missing CDR3, stop codons, out-of-frame junctions, or ambiguous translated residues. V3J clonotypes were defined as sequences sharing the same inferred V gene, J gene, and CDR3 amino acid sequence. Percentage overlap between repertoires was calculated by dividing the number of shared unique clonotypes by the size of the smaller repertoire. RTK rarefaction, the Chao1 estimator, and Recon v2.1 estimates of unobserved clonotypes were used to assess repertoire richness. For all TCRbeta clonotypes obtained by the gDNA method from four donors, generation probabilities were computed with OLGA. As stored in TCRdb, this immuneACCESS dataset retains in-frame rearrangements with V and J assigned. A fraction of the clones does not appear; measured against another copy, unresolved V genes explain less than half of the discrepancy, and the remainder lacks a known reason. V, J and clone size are those of that table, while D and trimming were read from the DNA. Counted in this sample were over 2 million clones; less than 95% of them appeared once. The ten largest clones represent 1.1% of the sample.

CDR3 length: 15 amino acids, cysteine to phenylalanine. Only CDR3 DNA is held: 45 bases, read in frame from base 1. V loses 4 bases of germline sequence and J loses 4 bases, and the interval between the two ends is 15 bases. CDR1 and CDR2, looked up from the germline V gene, are SGDLS and YYNGEE. The source is a man younger than 30 in good health. Here the chain combines TRBV9 and TRBJ2-1; possibly the D gene is TRBD2, per 8 matching bases. Input material: naive CD8+ T cells sorted from blood. The cell subset or site label, read with the paper, signifies: CD45RA+CCR7+. CDR3 region: CASSTGRGPYNEQFF. The nucleotide sequence is given as TGTGCCAGCAGCACCGGGAGGGGGCCGTACAATGAGCAGTTCTTC. Outside the CDR3, residues come from the reference TRBV9 and TRBJ2-1 proteins, so the full variable domain is: DSGVTQTPKHLITATGQRVTLRCSPRSGDLSVYWYQQSLDQGLQFLIQYYNGEERAKGNILERFSAQQFPDLHSELNLSSLELGDSALYFCASSTGRGPYNEQFFGPGTRLTVL.